This TCR beta chain was identified during a study of cytomegalovirus exposure and HLA in healthy donors. The overall study: Around 86 million unique TCRs, all from HLA-typed donors, were included in an early release of the data. General study points: Among TCR beta chains, those listed as cytomegalovirus-associated numbered some 160. Beyond CMV serostatus, there was no information to go on about immune exposure.

As concerns this clone: Antigen: not known.

The CDR3 sequence is 13 residues long. V lost 1 base, J lost 4 bases, and 1 base stayed unmatched. Germline loops: CDR1 GTSNPN, CDR2 SVGIG (reference sequence). Use of 60 Vbeta and 13 Jbeta primers characterized the PCR. Repertoires were generated with immunoSEQ multiplex PCR, while TCRdb's copy carries only in-frame clones and drops some. The sample has fewer than 150,000 clones; more than 70% are singletons. The rearrangement links TRBV30 to TRBJ2-3; 8 bases are a match to TRBD1. Material: PBMCs. The receptor was isolated from a man aged 35 to 55 in good health and CMV-seronegative. The CDR3: CAWSGTGSDTQYF. The CDR3 bases are TGTGCCTGGAGTGGGACAGGGTCAGATACGCAGTATTTT.